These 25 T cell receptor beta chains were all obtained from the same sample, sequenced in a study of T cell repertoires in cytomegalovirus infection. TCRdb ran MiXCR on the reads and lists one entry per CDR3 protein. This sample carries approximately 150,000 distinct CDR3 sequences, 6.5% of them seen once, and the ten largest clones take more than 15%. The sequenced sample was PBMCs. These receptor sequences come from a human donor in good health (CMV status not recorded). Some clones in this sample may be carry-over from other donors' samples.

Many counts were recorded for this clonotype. CDR3: CASSSRPGSYEQYF. The CDR3 region has the DNA TGTGCCAGCAGCTCGAGGCCAGGTTCCTACGAGCAGTACTTC. The J gene is TRBJ2-7, the V gene TRBV11-1, with D uncertain. Germline-derived CDR1 and CDR2 are SGHAT and FQDESV (reference sequence). The CDR3 is 14 amino acids. Deletions cut 4 bases from V and 1 base from J, with 11 bases between.

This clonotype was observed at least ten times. CDR3 DNA sequence: TGTGCCAGCAGCTCACAGGGGGGGCTTCGAGAGACCCAGTACTTC. Translated: CASSSQGGLRETQYF. The chain has TRBV7-2 and TRBJ2-5, with D maybe TRBD1 (8 bases). V lost 4 bases and J 4 bases, leaving 16 bases between the germline ends. Germline assignment: CDR1 SGHTA and CDR2 FQGNSA. The CDR3 is 15 amino acids.

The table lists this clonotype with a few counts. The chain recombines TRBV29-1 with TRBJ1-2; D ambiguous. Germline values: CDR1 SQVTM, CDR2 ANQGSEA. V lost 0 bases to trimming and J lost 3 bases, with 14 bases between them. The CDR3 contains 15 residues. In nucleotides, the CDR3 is TGCAGCGTTGAAGACGGAATATCTTATTACTATGGCTACACCTTC. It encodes CSVEDGISYYYGYTF.

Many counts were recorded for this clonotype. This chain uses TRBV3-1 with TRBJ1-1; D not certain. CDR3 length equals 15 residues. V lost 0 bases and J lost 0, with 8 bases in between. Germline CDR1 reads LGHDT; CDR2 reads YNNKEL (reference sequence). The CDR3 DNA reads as TGTGCCAGCAGCCAAGATCTCCGGGTGAACACTGAAGCTTTCTTT. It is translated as CASSQDLRVNTEAFF. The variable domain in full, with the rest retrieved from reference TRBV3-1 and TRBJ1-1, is DTAVSQTPKYLVTQMGNDKSIKCEQNLGHDTMYWYKQDSKKFLKIMFSYNNKELIINETVPNRFSPKSPDKAHLNLHINSLELGDSAVYFCASSQDLRVNTEAFFGQGTRLTVV.

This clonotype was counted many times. The DNA of the CDR3 is TGTGCCAGCAGCTTAGACAGGCGGTACAGGAATTCACCCCTCCACTTT. Its translation: CASSLDRRYRNSPLHF. The chain is built from TRBV7-8 and TRBJ1-6, with D maybe TRBD1 (5 bases). V dropped 1 base and J dropped 7 bases, with 14 bases sitting between them. CDR3 length equals 16 residues. Germline lookup yields CDR1 SGHVS and CDR2 FQNEAQ.

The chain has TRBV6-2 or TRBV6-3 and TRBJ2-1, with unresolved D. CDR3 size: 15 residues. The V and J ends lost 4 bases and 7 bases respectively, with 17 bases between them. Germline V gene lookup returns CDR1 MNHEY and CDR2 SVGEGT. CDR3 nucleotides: TGTGCCAGCAGTTCTCTATGGGATGTCTTAAATGAGCAGTTCTTC. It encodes CASSSLWDVLNEQFF.

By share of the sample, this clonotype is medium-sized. This chain's CDR3 is CASSLSAYEQYF. The CDR3 DNA reads TGTGCCAGCAGCTTAAGCGCCTACGAGCAGTACTTC. The rearrangement uses TRBV7-2 and TRBJ2-7; D uncertain. Germline CDR1 is SGHTA and CDR2 is FQGNSA. CDR3 length equals 12 residues. V lost 2 bases, J lost 2 bases, and 4 bases lay in between.

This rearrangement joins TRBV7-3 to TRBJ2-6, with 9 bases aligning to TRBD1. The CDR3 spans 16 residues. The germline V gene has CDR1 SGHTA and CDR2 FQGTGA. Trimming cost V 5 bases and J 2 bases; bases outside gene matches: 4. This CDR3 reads CASSLGTGTGANVLTF. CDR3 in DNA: TGTGCCAGCAGCCTCGGGACAGGGACTGGGGCCAACGTCCTGACTTTC.

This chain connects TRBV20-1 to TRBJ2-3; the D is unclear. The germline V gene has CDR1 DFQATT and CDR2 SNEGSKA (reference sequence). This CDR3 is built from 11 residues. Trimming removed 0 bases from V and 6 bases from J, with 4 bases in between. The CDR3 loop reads CSARDRDTQYF. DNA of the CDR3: TGCAGTGCTAGAGATAGGGATACGCAGTATTTT.

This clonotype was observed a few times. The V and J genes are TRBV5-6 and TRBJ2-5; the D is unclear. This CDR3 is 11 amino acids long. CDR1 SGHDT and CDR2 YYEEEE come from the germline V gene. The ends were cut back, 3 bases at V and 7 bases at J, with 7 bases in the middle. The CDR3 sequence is CASSSWGTQYF. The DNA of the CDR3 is TGTGCCAGCAGCTCATGGGGGACCCAGTACTTC.

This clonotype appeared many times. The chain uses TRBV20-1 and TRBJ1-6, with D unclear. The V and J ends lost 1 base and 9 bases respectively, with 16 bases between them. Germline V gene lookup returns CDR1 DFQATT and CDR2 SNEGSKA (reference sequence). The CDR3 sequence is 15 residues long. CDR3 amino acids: CSARATEATSSPLHF. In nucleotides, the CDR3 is TGCAGTGCTAGAGCCACCGAGGCCACGAGTTCACCCCTCCACTTT.

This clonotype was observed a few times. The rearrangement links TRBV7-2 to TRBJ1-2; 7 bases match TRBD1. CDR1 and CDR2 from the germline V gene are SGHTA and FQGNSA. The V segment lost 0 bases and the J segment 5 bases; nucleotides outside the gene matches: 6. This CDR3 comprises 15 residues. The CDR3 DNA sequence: TGTGCCAGCAGCTTAGCGGGACAGATCCTTTATGGCTACACCTTC. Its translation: CASSLAGQILYGYTF.

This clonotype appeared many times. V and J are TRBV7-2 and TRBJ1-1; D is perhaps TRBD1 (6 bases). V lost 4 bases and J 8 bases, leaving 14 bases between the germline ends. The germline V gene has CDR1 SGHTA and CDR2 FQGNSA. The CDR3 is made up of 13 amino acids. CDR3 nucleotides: TGTGCCAGCAGCTCCGTCAGGGGATCCGAAGCTTTCTTT. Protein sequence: CASSSVRGSEAFF.

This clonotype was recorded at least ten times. The CDR3 region has the DNA TGTGCCAGCAGTTACCCCCGACAGGGTATCTACGAGCAGTACTTC. Encoded protein: CASSYPRQGIYEQYF. The J gene is TRBJ2-7, the V gene TRBV6-5; 7 nucleotides line up with TRBD1. The CDR3 runs 15 residues. Trimming at V came to 2 bases and at J to 3 bases, leaving 7 bases not matched to a gene. Germline V lookup: CDR1 MNHEY, CDR2 SVGAGI.

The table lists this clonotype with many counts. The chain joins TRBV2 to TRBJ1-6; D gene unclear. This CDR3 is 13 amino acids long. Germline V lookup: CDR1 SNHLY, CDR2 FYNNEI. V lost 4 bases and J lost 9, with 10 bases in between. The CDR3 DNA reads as TGTGCCAGCAGTGGGCAGATAAGTTCACCCCTCCACTTT. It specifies CASSGQISSPLHF.

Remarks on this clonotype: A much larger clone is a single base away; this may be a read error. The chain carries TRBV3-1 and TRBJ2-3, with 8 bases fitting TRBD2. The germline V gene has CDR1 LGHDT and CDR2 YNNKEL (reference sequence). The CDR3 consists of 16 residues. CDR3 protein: CTSSQDPAGDTDTQYF. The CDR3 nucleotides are TGTACCAGCAGCCAAGATCCAGCGGGGGACACAGATACGCAGTATTTT.

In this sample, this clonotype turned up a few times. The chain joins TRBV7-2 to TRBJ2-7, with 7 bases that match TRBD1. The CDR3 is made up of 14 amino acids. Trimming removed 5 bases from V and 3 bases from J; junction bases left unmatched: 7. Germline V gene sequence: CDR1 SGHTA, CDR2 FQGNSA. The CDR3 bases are TGTGCCAGCAGCCCGTGGACAGGATACTACGAGCAGTACTTC. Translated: CASSPWTGYYEQYF. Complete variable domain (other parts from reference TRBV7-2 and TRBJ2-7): GAGVSQSPSNKVTEKGKDVELRCDPISGHTALYWYRQSLGQGLEFLIYFQGNSAPDKSGLPSDRFSAERTGGSVSTLTIQRTQQEDSAVYLCASSPWTGYYEQYFGPGTRLTVT.

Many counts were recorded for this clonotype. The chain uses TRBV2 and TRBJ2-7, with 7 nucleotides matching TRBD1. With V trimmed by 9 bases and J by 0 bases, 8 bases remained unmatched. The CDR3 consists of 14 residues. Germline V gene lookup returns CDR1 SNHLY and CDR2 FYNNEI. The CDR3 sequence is CASDRDKGSYEQYF. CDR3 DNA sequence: TGTGCCAGTGACAGGGATAAAGGCTCCTACGAGCAGTACTTC. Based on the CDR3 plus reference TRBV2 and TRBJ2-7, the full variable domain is EPEVTQTPSHQVTQMGQEVILRCVPISNHLYFYWYRQILGQKVEFLVSFYNNEISEKSEIFDDQFSVERPDGSNFTLKIRSTKLEDSAMYFCASDRDKGSYEQYFGPGTRLTVT.

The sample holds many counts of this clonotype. The CDR3 is CASSLNGGPYYEQYF. The CDR3 DNA reads as TGTGCCAGCAGCTTAAACGGGGGACCATACTACGAGCAGTACTTC. This chain connects TRBV7-3 to TRBJ2-7; possibly TRBD2 for D (6 bases). Germline V lookup: CDR1 SGHTA, CDR2 FQGTGA. CDR3 length: 15 amino acids. Between the trimmed V and J ends, which lost 1 base and 3 bases, there was a span of 13 bases. Drawing the rest from reference TRBV7-3 and TRBJ2-7, the complete variable domain is GAGVSQTPSNKVTEKGKYVELRCDPISGHTALYWYRQSLGQGPEFLIYFQGTGAADDSGLPNDRFFAVRPEGSVSTLKIQRTERGDSAVYLCASSLNGGPYYEQYFGPGTRLTVT.

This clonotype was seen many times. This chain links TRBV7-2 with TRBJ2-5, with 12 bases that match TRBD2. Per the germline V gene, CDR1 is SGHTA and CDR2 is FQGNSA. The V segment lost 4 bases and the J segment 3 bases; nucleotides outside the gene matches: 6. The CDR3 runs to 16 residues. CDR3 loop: CASSSDLAGGEETQYF. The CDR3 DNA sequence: TGTGCCAGCAGCTCAGATCTAGCGGGGGGGGAAGAGACCCAGTACTTC.

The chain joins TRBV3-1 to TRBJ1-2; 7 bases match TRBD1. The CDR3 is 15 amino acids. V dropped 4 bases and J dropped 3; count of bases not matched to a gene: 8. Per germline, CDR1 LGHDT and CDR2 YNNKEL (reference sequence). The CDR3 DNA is TGTGCCAGCAGCCTCGACAGGGATGGTGACTATGGCTACACCTTC. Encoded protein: CASSLDRDGDYGYTF.

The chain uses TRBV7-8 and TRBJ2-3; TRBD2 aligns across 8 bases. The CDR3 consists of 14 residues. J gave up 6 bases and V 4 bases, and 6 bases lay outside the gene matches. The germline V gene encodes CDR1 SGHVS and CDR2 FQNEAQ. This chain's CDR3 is CASSSGRGGDTQYF. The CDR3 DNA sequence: TGTGCCAGCAGCTCGGGACGCGGGGGGGATACGCAGTATTTT. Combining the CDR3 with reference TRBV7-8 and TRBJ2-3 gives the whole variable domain GAGVSQSPRYKVAKRGQDVALRCDPISGHVSLFWYQQALGQGPEFLTYFQNEAQLDKSGLPSDRFFAERPEGSVSTLKIQRTQQEDSAVYLCASSSGRGGDTQYFGPGTRLTVL.

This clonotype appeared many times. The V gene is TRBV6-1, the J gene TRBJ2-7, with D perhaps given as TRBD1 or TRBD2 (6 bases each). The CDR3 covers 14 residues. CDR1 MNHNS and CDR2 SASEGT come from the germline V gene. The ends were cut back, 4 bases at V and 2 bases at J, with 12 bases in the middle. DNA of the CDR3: TGTGCCAGCAGTGGCCGGGGGCCTGCCTACGAGCAGTACTTC. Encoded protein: CASSGRGPAYEQYF.

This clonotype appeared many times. CDR3 sequence (DNA): TGTGCCAGCAGCCTAACACGGGGGGCCCGGGGGGGGCCCACAGATACGCAGTATTTT. Translated: CASSLTRGARGGPTDTQYF. The gene calls are TRBV7-2 and TRBJ2-3; 8 nucleotides line up with TRBD2. The CDR3 extends over 19 amino acids. CDR1 and CDR2 (germline): SGHTA, FQGNSA. V lost 5 bases, J lost 2 bases, and 18 bases stayed unmatched.

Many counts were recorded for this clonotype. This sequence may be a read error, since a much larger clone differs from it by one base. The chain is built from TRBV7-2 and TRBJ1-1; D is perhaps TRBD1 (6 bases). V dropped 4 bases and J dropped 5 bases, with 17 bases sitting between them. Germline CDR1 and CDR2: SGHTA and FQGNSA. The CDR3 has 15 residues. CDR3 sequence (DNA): TGTGCCAGCAGCTGGGGGGGCGGGGGGGGGACTGAAGCTTTCTTT. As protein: CASSWGGGGGTEAFF.